The clone carrying this TCR beta chain was counted only a few times. The identical CDR3 is also encoded by other nucleotide sequences in the sample. Germline values: CDR1 MDHEN, CDR2 SYDVKM. The CDR3 covers 12 residues. V was trimmed by 6 bases and J by 5 bases, leaving 8 bases between them. The data originate from a study of shared clonotypes between healthy human individuals. TCRdb keeps only in-frame clones here, not all; method: immunoSEQ multiplex PCR. Here the sample spans 2 million to 2.5 million clones, around 92% being singletons. This TCR was recovered from a man younger than 35 in good health. Some clones in this sample may be carry-over from other donors' samples. The V and J genes are TRBV28 and TRBJ1-5; no reliable D call. The sample taken for sequencing was naive CD4+ T cells from PBMCs. The subset: CD45RA+ positively selected. The DNA for the CDR3 is TGTGCCAGCAGCCCTCCCTATCAGCCCCAGCATTTT. Translation: CASSPPYQPQHF.